One and the same sample provided the 31 T cell receptor beta chains below, sequenced in a study of T cell responses to AZD1222 COVID-19 vaccine. Profiled with immunoSEQ multiplex PCR; TCRdb holds only in-frame clones, not every one. The repertoire holds some 180,000 clones, with approximately 94% as singletons. The source material was peripheral blood, sampled 28 days after the second dose of the MenACWY control vaccine. Receptors were obtained from an adult who received the MenACWY meningococcal vaccine as a control.

This chain uses TRBV6-1 with TRBJ2-7; the match to TRBD1 covers 7 bases. This CDR3 contains 16 residues. Germline trimming cut 3 bases from V and 0 bases from J; bases unmatched to any gene: 8. CDR1 MNHNS and CDR2 SASEGT come from the germline V gene. The CDR3 here is CASSERSGGYSYEQYF. In DNA, the CDR3 is TGTGCCAGCAGTGAGCGCTCAGGGGGATACTCCTACGAGCAGTACTTC.

CDR3 coding DNA: TGTGCCAGTAGTATCCCCGCCTTACAGGGGAGGGACACCATATATTTT. Translated, it gives CASSIPALQGRDTIYF. V gene TRBV19 combines with J gene TRBJ1-3; TRBD1 matches 7 bases. From germline, CDR1 is LNHDA and CDR2 SQIVND (reference sequence). The CDR3 spans 16 residues. J lost 8 bases, V lost 3 bases, and 13 bases had no gene match. The full variable domain, with the rest looked up from reference TRBV19 and TRBJ1-3, is DGGITQSPKYLFRKEGQNVTLSCEQNLNHDAMYWYRQDPGQGLRLIYYSQIVNDFQKGDIAEGYSVSREKKESFPLTVTSAQKNPTAFYLCASSIPALQGRDTIYFGEGSWLTVV.

The count of this clone is one. V gene TRBV6-5 combines with J gene TRBJ1-4; no clear D gene. The ends were cut back, 5 bases at V and 4 bases at J, with 14 bases in the middle. Germline values: CDR1 MNHEY, CDR2 SVGAGI. The CDR3 is 15 amino acids. Here the CDR3 reads CASSLVPGNNEKLFF. The CDR3 DNA reads as TGTGCCAGCAGTCTAGTCCCGGGAAATAATGAAAAACTGTTTTTT.

This chain connects TRBV9 to TRBJ1-3, with 8 bases aligning to TRBD1. There are 15 residues in the CDR3. The V gene's germline CDR1 is SGDLS and CDR2 YYNGEE. Unmatched junction bases numbered 6, after V lost 4 bases and J lost 3 bases. The CDR3 loop is CASSFRTGLGNTIYF. The CDR3 DNA reads as TGTGCCAGCAGCTTCCGGACAGGGCTTGGAAACACCATATATTTT. The complete variable domain, with remaining parts taken from reference TRBV9 and TRBJ1-3, reads DSGVTQTPKHLITATGQRVTLRCSPRSGDLSVYWYQQSLDQGLQFLIQYYNGEERAKGNILERFSAQQFPDLHSELNLSSLELGDSALYFCASSFRTGLGNTIYFGEGSWLTVV.

CDR3 residues: CASSPPTGNYGYTF. CDR3 DNA: TGCGCCAGCAGCCCACCGACAGGGAATTATGGCTACACCTTC. The gene calls are TRBV4-1 and TRBJ1-2, with 7 nucleotides matching TRBD1. V lost 4 bases and J lost 5; bases outside the gene matches: 7. This CDR3 has 14 residues. Germline CDR1 reads MGHRA; CDR2 reads YSYEKL.

The chain couples TRBV7-3 to TRBJ2-5; 13 nucleotides line up with TRBD2. This CDR3 has 16 amino acids. In germline, CDR1 is SGHTA, CDR2 FQGTGA. J was trimmed by 2 bases and V by 5 bases; bases with no gene match: 5. CDR3 in DNA: TGTGCCAGCAGCCTCGGACTAGCGGGAGTTCAAGAGACCCAGTACTTC. It encodes CASSLGLAGVQETQYF.

The chain couples TRBV9 to TRBJ2-7; TRBD1 is a possible D gene (6 bases). Per germline, CDR1 SGDLS and CDR2 YYNGEE. This CDR3 has 14 residues. V lost 0 bases, J lost 4 bases, and 11 bases lay in between. The chain's CDR3 is CASSVEGVGYEQYF. In nucleotides, the CDR3 is TGTGCCAGCAGCGTAGAGGGGGTCGGGTACGAGCAGTACTTC.

This clone has a single count. The J gene is TRBJ2-2, the V gene TRBV10-3; 14 bases agree with TRBD2. V lost 6 bases to trimming and J lost 0 bases; unmatched junction nucleotides: 3. CDR1 is ENHRY and CDR2 is SYGVKD in the germline V gene. The length of the CDR3 is 17 residues. As DNA, the CDR3 is TGTGCCATCAGGATGGGACTAGCGGGAGCGAACACCGGGGAGCTGTTTTTT. The encoded protein is CAIRMGLAGANTGELFF.

This clone was counted between two and nine times. This rearrangement joins TRBV5-6 to TRBJ1-2, with no clear D. With 2 bases removed from V and 4 bases from J, the gap between germline ends came to 15 bases. CDR3 length equals 15 residues. Germline CDR1 is SGHDT and CDR2 is YYEEEE. The CDR3 protein is CASSFPSQTRYGYTF. The CDR3 coding sequence is TGTGCCAGCAGCTTCCCATCCCAGACCCGCTATGGCTACACCTTC.

The chain couples TRBV3-1 (or the pseudogene TRBV3-2) to TRBJ1-5, with no clear D. Per germline, CDR1 LGHDT and CDR2 YNNKEL (reference sequence). The CDR3 sequence is 15 residues long. V lost 0 bases and J 0 bases, leaving 6 bases between the germline ends. CDR3: CASSQDHGSNQPQHF. CDR3 in DNA: TGTGCCAGCAGCCAAGATCACGGTAGCAATCAGCCCCAGCATTTT.

The CDR3 loop is CASSPRPGQGAGGELFF. The CDR3, as DNA: TGTGCCAGCAGCCCCAGGCCCGGACAGGGGGCGGGCGGGGAGCTGTTTTTT. This chain connects TRBV7-2 to TRBJ2-2; TRBD1 aligns across 11 bases. The CDR3 is made up of 17 amino acids. Trimming took 5 bases from V and 7 from J; bases not matched to a gene: 12. Germline loops: CDR1 SGHTA, CDR2 FQGNSA.

This clone was seen once. The V and J genes are TRBV5-5 and TRBJ2-1, with a possible D match to TRBD2 (5 bases). CDR1 is SGHKS, CDR2 YYEKEE, per germline (reference sequence). The CDR3 spans 13 residues. V dropped 0 bases and J dropped 10 bases, with 11 bases sitting between them. The CDR3 coding sequence is TGTGCCAGCAGCTTGGCCTCACTAGGAGAGCAGTTCTTC. Translation gives CASSLASLGEQFF.

The rearrangement links TRBV12-3 or TRBV12-4 to TRBJ2-7, with D hard to call. This CDR3 region has 13 residues. Trimming removed 3 bases at V and 2 bases at J, with 8 bases between. CDR3 sequence: CASSLARAYEQYF. DNA of the CDR3: TGTGCCAGCAGTTTGGCCAGAGCCTACGAGCAGTACTTC.

The chain uses TRBV30 and TRBJ1-3; D remains ambiguous. Germline CDR1 is GTSNPN and CDR2 is SVGIG (reference sequence). Trimming pared 4 bases from V and 4 bases from J, leaving 5 bases between. The CDR3 has 11 amino acids. The CDR3 reads CAWKKGNTIYF. The DNA of the CDR3 is TGTGCCTGGAAAAAGGGAAACACCATATATTTT.

The count of this clone is one. The DNA of the CDR3 is TGTGCCAGCAGCCCCCTGTCGGGGGGGGAGACCCAGTACTTC. Translation gives CASSPLSGGETQYF. The chain joins TRBV6-5 to TRBJ2-5; 8 bases are shared with TRBD2. The CDR3 has 14 amino acids. Germline V lookup: CDR1 MNHEY, CDR2 SVGAGI. Trimming removed 6 bases from V and 5 bases from J; junction bases left unmatched: 8.

The genes are TRBV11-3 and TRBJ1-6; no definite D call. Germline V CDR1 and CDR2: SGHNT, YENEEA. V lost 4 bases, J lost 15 bases, and 19 bases lay in between. This CDR3 contains 14 residues. CDR3 region: CASSYADLGPVLHF. The CDR3 bases are TGTGCCAGCAGCTACGCGGATCTTGGACCTGTCCTCCACTTT.

V is TRBV19 and J is TRBJ2-7, with 7 bases identical to TRBD2. The CDR3 sequence is 15 residues long. Trimming removed 3 bases from V and 0 bases from J; junction bases left unmatched: 5. Looked up from germline, CDR1 is LNHDA and CDR2 is SQIVND (reference sequence). In DNA, the CDR3 is TGTGCCAGTAGTATGGGGGGGACTCCCTCCTACGAGCAGTACTTC. Encoded protein: CASSMGGTPSYEQYF.

This rearrangement joins TRBV27 to TRBJ2-1; D gene unclear. Germline V gene sequence: CDR1 MNHEY, CDR2 SMNVEV (reference sequence). The CDR3 is made up of 13 amino acids. Deletions cut 1 base from V and 5 bases from J, with 6 bases between. The CDR3 DNA reads TGTGCCAGCAGTTTATTACCTGACAATGAGCAGTTCTTC. It specifies CASSLLPDNEQFF.

This clone appeared once. The chain links TRBV6-5 to TRBJ2-5; tentatively, D is TRBD1 (6 bases). The CDR3 spans 13 residues. The germline V gene has CDR1 MNHEY and CDR2 SVGAGI. V shed 5 bases and J shed 5 bases, with 12 bases lying between them. The DNA for the CDR3 is TGTGCCAGCAGTCGAGACAGGAGGGAGACCCAGTACTTC. This translates into CASSRDRRETQYF.

The chain carries TRBV7-2 and TRBJ2-4, with 7 positions matching TRBD2. Germline CDR1 reads SGHTA; CDR2 reads FQGNSA. V trimming: 8 bases; J trimming: 8 bases; junction bases outside the gene matches: 18. CDR3 size: 16 residues. The CDR3 bases are TGTGCCAGCCGAGAAACTAGCGTCCACGGTATGGACATTCAGTACTTC. This gives the protein CASRETSVHGMDIQYF. Full variable domain (outside the CDR3, taken from reference TRBV7-2 and TRBJ2-4): GAGVSQSPSNKVTEKGKDVELRCDPISGHTALYWYRQSLGQGLEFLIYFQGNSAPDKSGLPSDRFSAERTGGSVSTLTIQRTQQEDSAVYLCASRETSVHGMDIQYFGAGTRLSVL.

The chain employs TRBV11-1 and TRBJ2-1, with 11 bases identical to TRBD1. Germline CDR1 is SGHAT and CDR2 is FQDESV (reference sequence). J gave up 7 bases and V 5 bases, and 7 bases lay outside the gene matches. The CDR3 has 15 residues. CDR3 region: CASSALRDRGNEQFF. Here the CDR3 DNA reads TGTGCCAGCAGCGCACTCCGGGACAGGGGGAATGAGCAGTTCTTC.

The chain links TRBV30 to TRBJ2-6; D might be TRBD1 (6 bases). CDR1 is GTSNPN, CDR2 SVGIG, per germline (reference sequence). V was trimmed by 4 bases and J by 1 base, leaving 11 bases between them. CDR3 length: 15 residues. The CDR3 loop reads CAWNRARSGANVLTF. CDR3 in DNA: TGTGCCTGGAACAGGGCCCGTTCTGGGGCCAACGTCCTGACTTTC.

This chain links TRBV27 with TRBJ1-5; 8 bases match TRBD1. CDR3 length: 14 amino acids. The V and J ends lost 3 bases and 7 bases, in that order; junction bases with no gene match: 5. Per germline, CDR1 MNHEY and CDR2 SMNVEV (reference sequence). The CDR3: CASSFGQGDQPQHF. CDR3 coding DNA: TGTGCCAGCAGTTTTGGACAGGGCGACCAGCCCCAGCATTTT.

The V gene is TRBV9, the J gene TRBJ2-2; the D gene is possibly TRBD2 (6 bases). The CDR3 totals 13 residues. Germline CDR1 SGDLS, CDR2 YYNGEE. V was shortened by 7 bases and J by 0 bases, with 7 bases between the two germline ends. The CDR3 DNA reads as TGTGCCAGCGGAGGGACGAACACCGGGGAGCTGTTTTTT. It is translated as CASGGTNTGELFF.

The gene calls are TRBV9 and TRBJ1-4; D is perhaps TRBD1 (6 bases). Trimming took off 0 bases at V and 1 base at J, with 16 bases between the two ends. This CDR3 comprises 18 residues. Germline CDR1 SGDLS, CDR2 YYNGEE. Written as DNA, the CDR3 is TGTGCCAGCAGCGTAGCTAAGGATTCACAGGGAACTAATGAAAAACTGTTTTTT. Translated: CASSVAKDSQGTNEKLFF. The entire variable domain, with the rest obtained from reference TRBV9 and TRBJ1-4, is as follows: DSGVTQTPKHLITATGQRVTLRCSPRSGDLSVYWYQQSLDQGLQFLIQYYNGEERAKGNILERFSAQQFPDLHSELNLSSLELGDSALYFCASSVAKDSQGTNEKLFFGSGTQLSVL.

V usage is TRBV23-1 and J usage is TRBJ1-2, with a possible D match to TRBD1 (5 bases). TRBV23-1 is annotated as an ORF whose role is uncertain. V gave up 2 bases and J gave up 5 bases, with 12 bases separating them. The CDR3 consists of 14 residues. CDR3 in amino acids: CASSQQGESYGYTF. CDR3 nucleotides: TGCGCCAGCAGTCAACAGGGAGAGAGTTATGGCTACACCTTC.

This chain connects TRBV7-9 to TRBJ2-3; D unclear. CDR1 is SEHNR, CDR2 FQNEAQ, per germline (reference sequence). This CDR3 comprises 13 residues. Trimming left V 3 bases short and J 5 bases short, with 9 bases between. The CDR3 is CASSFTAVDTQYF. The CDR3 DNA reads TGTGCCAGCAGCTTTACTGCGGTAGATACGCAGTATTTT.

The chain combines TRBV6-2 or TRBV6-3 with TRBJ2-7; the D gene is possibly TRBD1 (6 bases). In germline, CDR1 is MNHEY, CDR2 SVGEGT. CDR3 length: 17 amino acids. Trimming stripped 0 bases from V and 4 bases from J, with 19 bases between. CDR3 residues: CASSYSSQGSGMYEQYF. DNA of the CDR3: TGTGCCAGCAGTTACTCGAGTCAGGGGAGTGGGATGTACGAGCAGTACTTC.

The J gene is TRBJ2-3, the V gene TRBV30, with 8 bases identical to TRBD1. CDR1 and CDR2 (germline): GTSNPN, SVGIG (reference sequence). Trimming at V came to 5 bases and at J to 6 bases, leaving 4 bases not matched to a gene. The CDR3 loop spans 12 amino acids. The CDR3 is CAWSRGLDTQYF. The CDR3 DNA sequence: TGTGCCTGGTCCAGGGGGCTGGATACGCAGTATTTT.

V usage is TRBV27 and J usage is TRBJ2-1; D unresolved. There are 12 residues in the CDR3. V gave up 7 bases and J gave up 9 bases, with 13 bases separating them. Germline V lookup: CDR1 MNHEY, CDR2 SMNVEV (reference sequence). Here the CDR3 reads CASKGRYAEQFF. The DNA of the CDR3 is TGTGCCAGCAAAGGCAGGTATGCTGAGCAGTTCTTC.

Turning to this clone: The sample holds other DNA sequences that translate to the same CDR3. The gene calls are TRBV19 and TRBJ1-3; D is unresolved. Germline V gene data show CDR1 as LNHDA and CDR2 as SQIVND (reference sequence). The CDR3 is 14 amino acids. Trimming cost V 4 bases and J 0 bases, with 7 bases left between them. The CDR3 coding sequence is TGTGCCAGTAGTACCGTCAGCTCTGGAAACACCATATATTTT. Amino acid sequence: CASSTVSSGNTIYF.